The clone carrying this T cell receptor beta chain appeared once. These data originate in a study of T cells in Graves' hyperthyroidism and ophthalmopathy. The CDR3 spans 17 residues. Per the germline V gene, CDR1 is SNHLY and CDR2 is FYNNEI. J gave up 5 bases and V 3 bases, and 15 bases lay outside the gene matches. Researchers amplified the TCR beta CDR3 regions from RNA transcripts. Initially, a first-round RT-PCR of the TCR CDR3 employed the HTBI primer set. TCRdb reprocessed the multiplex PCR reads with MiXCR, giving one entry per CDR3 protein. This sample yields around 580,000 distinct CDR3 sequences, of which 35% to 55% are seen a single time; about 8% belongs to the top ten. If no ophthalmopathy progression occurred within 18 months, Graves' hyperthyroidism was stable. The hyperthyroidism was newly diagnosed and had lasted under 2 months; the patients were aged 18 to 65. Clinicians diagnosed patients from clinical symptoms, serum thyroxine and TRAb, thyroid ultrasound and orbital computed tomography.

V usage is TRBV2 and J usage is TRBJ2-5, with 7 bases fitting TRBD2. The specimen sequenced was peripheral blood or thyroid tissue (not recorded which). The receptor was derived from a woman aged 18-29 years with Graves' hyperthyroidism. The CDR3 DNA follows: TGTGCCAGCAGTGATAACTGGGCAGGCGGGAGAAAGGAGACCCAGTACTTC. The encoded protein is CASSDNWAGGRKETQYF.